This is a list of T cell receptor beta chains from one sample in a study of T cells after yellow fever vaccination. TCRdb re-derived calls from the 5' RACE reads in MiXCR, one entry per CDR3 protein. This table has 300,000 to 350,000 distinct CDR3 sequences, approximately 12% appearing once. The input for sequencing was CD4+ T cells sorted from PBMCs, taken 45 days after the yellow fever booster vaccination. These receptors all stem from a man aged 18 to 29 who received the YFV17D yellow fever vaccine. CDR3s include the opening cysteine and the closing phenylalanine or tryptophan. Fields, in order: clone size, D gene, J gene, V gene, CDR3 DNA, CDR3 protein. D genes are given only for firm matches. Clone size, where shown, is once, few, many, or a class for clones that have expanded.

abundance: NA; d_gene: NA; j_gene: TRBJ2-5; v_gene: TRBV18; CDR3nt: TGTGCCAGCTCACCTCTCGCGGAAGAGACCCAGTACTTC; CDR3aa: CASSPLAEETQYF
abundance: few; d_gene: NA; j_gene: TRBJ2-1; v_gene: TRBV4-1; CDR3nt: TGCGCCAGCAGCCAAGGAGCGAGCTCCTACAATGAGCAGTTCTTC; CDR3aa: CASSQGASSYNEQFF
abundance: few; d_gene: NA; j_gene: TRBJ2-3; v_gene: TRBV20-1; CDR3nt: TGCAGTGCCGGGGGTGCCCTAGGGGGCACAGATACGCAGTATTTT; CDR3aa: CSAGGALGGTDTQYF
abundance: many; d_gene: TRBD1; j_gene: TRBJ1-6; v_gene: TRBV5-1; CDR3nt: TGCGCCAGCAGCCCCCGAACAGGGGAGCATAATTCACCCCTCCACTTT; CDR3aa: CASSPRTGEHNSPLHF
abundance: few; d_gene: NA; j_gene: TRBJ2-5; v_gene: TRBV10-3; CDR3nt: TGTGCCATCAGTGAGTCGAGGGGGAAGGTAATGGAGACCCAGTACTTC; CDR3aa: CAISESRGKVMETQYF
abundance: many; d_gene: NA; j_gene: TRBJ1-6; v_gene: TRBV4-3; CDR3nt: TGCGCCAGCAGCCAGGCTGGCCCAATTTCACCCCTCCACTTT; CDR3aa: CASSQAGPISPLHF
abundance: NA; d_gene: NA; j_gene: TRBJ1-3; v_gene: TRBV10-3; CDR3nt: TGTGCCATCAGTGAGTTCCATCCCTCTGGAAACACCATATATTTT; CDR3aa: CAISEFHPSGNTIYF
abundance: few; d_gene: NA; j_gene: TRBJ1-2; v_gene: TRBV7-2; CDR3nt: TGTGCCAGCAGCTTAGGGTACGCCGCTAACTATGGCTACACCTTC; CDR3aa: CASSLGYAANYGYTF
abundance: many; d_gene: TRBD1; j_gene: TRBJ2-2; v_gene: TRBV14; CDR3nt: TGTGCCAGCAGCAGGACAGGGGGGTACACCGGGGAGCTGTTTTTT; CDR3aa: CASSRTGGYTGELFF
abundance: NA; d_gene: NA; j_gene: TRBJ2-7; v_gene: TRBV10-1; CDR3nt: TGCGCCAGCAGTGAGTCTCCGGGACCAACCTACGAGCAGTACTTC; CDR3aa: CASSESPGPTYEQYF
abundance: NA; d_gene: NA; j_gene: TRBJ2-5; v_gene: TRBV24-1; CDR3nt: TGTGCCACCACCTCAGGGGCGAGGGAGACCCAGTACTTC; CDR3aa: CATTSGARETQYF
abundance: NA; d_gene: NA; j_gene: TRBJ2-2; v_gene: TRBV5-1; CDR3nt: TGCGCCAGCAGCTCCCTAGCCCCCGGGGAGCTGTTTTTT; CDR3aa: CASSSLAPGELFF
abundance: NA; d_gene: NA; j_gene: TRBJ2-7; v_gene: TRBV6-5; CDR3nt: TGTGCCAGCAGCCGCACCATGGACACCACATCAGGGTCCTACGAGCAGTACTTC; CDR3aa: CASSRTMDTTSGSYEQYF
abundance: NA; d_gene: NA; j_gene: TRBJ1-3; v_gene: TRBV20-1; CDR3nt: TGCAGTGCTTTCGACAGATCTGGAAACACCATATATTTT; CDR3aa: CSAFDRSGNTIYF
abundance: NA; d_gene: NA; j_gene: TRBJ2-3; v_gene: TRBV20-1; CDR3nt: TGCAGTGCTAGCCGGGGGGCTCCTAGCACAGATACGCAGTATTTT; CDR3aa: CSASRGAPSTDTQYF
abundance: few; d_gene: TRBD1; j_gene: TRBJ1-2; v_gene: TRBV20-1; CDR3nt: TGCAGTGCTAGCCCGCCTTGGACAGGTGGCTACACCTTC; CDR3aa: CSASPPWTGGYTF
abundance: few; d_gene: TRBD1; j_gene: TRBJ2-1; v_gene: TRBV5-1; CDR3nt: TGCGCCAGCAGCTATGGACAGGGGGCCGATGAGCAGTTCTTC; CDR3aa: CASSYGQGADEQFF
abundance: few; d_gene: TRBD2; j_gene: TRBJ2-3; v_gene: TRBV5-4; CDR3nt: TGTGCCAGCAGCCCACCAGGGACTAGCTCAGATACGCAGTATTTT; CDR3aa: CASSPPGTSSDTQYF
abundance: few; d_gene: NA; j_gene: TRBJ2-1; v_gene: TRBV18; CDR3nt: TGTGCCAGCTCACCACAGAGGAGCTCCTACAATGAGCAGTTCTTC; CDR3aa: CASSPQRSSYNEQFF
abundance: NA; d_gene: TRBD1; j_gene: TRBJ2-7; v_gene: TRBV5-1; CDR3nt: TGCGCCAGCAGCCCGTTCACAGGGGTCGGTGAGAACGAGCAGTACTTC; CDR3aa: CASSPFTGVGENEQYF
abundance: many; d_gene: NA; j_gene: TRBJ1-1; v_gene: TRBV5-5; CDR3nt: TGTGCCAGCAGCCTTGTTGGGCTGCCTAACACTGAAGCTTTCTTT; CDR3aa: CASSLVGLPNTEAFF
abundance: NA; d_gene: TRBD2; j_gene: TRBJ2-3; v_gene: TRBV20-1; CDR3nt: TGCAGTGCTCCCCGGACTAGCGGGGGGTTCACAGATACGCAGTATTTT; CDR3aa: CSAPRTSGGFTDTQYF
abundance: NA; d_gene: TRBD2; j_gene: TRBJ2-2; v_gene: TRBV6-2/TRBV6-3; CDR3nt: TGTGCCAGCAGCTTCCTAGCGGGGATGGCCGGGGAGCTGTTTTTT; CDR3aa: CASSFLAGMAGELFF
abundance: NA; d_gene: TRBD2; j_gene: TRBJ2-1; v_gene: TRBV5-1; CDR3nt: TGCGCCAGCAGCTTAGGAGGGACTAACAATGAGCAGTTCTTC; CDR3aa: CASSLGGTNNEQFF
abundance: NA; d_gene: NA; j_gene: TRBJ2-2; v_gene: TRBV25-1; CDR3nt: TGTGCCAGCAGTGAATCGGGCCTGGGCACCGGGGAGCTGTTTTTT; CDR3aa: CASSESGLGTGELFF
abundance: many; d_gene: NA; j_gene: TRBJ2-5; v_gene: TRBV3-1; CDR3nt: TGTGCCAGCAGCCAATACAGCGTCAAAGAGACCCAGTACTTC; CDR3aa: CASSQYSVKETQYF
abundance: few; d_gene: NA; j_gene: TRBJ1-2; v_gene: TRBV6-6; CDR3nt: TGTGCCAGTCGGGGAGGTAACTATGGCTACACCTTC; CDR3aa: CASRGGNYGYTF